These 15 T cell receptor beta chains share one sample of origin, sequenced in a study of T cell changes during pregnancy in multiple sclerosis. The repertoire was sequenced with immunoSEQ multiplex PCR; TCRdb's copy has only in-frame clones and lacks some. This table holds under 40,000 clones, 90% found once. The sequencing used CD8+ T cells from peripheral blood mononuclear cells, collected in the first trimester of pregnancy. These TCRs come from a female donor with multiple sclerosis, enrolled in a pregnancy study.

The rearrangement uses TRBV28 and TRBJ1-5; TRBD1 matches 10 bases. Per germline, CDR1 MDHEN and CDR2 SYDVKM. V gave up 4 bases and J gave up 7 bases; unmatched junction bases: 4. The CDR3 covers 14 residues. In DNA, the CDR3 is TGTGCCAGCAGTTCCCCGGACAGGGGGCAGCCCCAGCATTTT. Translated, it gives CASSSPDRGQPQHF.

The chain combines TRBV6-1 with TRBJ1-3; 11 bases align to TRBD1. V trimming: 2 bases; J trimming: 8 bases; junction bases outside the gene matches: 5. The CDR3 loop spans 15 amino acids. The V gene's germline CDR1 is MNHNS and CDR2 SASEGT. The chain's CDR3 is CASSELVGQGDTIYF. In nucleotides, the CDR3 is TGTGCCAGCAGTGAATTAGTGGGACAGGGGGACACCATATATTTT.

This chain's CDR3 is CASSFVPGLAEGETQYF. The CDR3 DNA reads TGTGCCAGCAGCTTCGTTCCGGGACTAGCGGAGGGGGAGACCCAGTACTTC. This sequence joins TRBV5-4 and TRBJ2-5, with 11 bases aligning to TRBD2. The CDR3 consists of 17 residues. Germline V gene lookup returns CDR1 SGHNT and CDR2 YYREEE (reference sequence). V lost 2 bases and J lost 5; bases outside the gene matches: 11. The variable domain in full, with the rest retrieved from reference TRBV5-4 and TRBJ2-5, is ETGVTQSPTHLIKTRGQQVTLRCSSQSGHNTVSWYQQALGQGPQFIFQYYREEENGRGNFPPRFSGLQFPNYSSELNVNALELDDSALYLCASSFVPGLAEGETQYFGPGTRLLVL.

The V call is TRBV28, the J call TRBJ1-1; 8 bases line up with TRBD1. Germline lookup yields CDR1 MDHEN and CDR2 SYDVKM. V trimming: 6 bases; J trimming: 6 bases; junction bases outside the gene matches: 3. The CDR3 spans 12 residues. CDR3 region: CASSLTGAEAFF. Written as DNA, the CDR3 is TGTGCCAGCAGCTTGACAGGGGCTGAAGCTTTCTTT.

The CDR3 DNA is TGCGCCAGCAGCCAAGATTGGGCGCCAAGCTACGAGCAGTACTTC. Encoded protein: CASSQDWAPSYEQYF. The V and J genes are TRBV4-1 and TRBJ2-7; D call uncertain. This CDR3 has 15 amino acids. Per germline, CDR1 MGHRA and CDR2 YSYEKL. With 0 bases removed from V and 3 bases from J, the gap between germline ends came to 12 bases.

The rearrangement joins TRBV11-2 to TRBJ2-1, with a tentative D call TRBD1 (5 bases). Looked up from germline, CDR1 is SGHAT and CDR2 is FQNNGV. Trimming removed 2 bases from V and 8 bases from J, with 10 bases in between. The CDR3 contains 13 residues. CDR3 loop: CASSLRGLDEQFF. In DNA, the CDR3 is TGTGCCAGCAGCTTAAGGGGCCTCGATGAGCAGTTCTTC.

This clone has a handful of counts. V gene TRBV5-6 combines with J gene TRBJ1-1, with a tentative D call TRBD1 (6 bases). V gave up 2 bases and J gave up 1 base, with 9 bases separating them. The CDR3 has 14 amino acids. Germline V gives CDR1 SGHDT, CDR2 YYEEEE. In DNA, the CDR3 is TGTGCCAGCAGCTTAGGACAGCAGAACACTGAAGCTTTCTTT. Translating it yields CASSLGQQNTEAFF.

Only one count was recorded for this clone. As DNA, the CDR3 is TGTGCCAGCAGGGGGGGGGCCAATGAGCAGTTCTTC. It is translated as CASRGGANEQFF. The chain has TRBV9 and TRBJ2-1, with D tentatively TRBD2 (7 bases). The V and J ends lost 5 bases and 6 bases respectively, with 9 bases between them. CDR1 is SGDLS and CDR2 is YYNGEE in the germline V gene. CDR3 length: 12 amino acids.

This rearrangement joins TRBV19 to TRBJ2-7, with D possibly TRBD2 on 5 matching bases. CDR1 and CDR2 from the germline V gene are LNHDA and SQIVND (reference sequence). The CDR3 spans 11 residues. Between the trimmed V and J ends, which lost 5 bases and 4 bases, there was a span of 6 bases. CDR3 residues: CASSSGYEQYF. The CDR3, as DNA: TGTGCCAGTAGTTCGGGGTACGAGCAGTACTTC.

The CDR3 DNA follows: TGTGCCAGCAGCGTAGCCTCTGATGAGCAGTTCTTC. It codes for CASSVASDEQFF. J is TRBJ2-1 and V is TRBV9; D not certain. V was shortened by 0 bases and J by 8 bases, with 6 bases between the two germline ends. Germline V lookup: CDR1 SGDLS, CDR2 YYNGEE. CDR3 length: 12 amino acids.

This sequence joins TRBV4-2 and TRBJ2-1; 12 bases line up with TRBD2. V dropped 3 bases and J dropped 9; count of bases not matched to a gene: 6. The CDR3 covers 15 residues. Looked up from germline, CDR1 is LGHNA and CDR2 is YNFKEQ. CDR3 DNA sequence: TGTGCCAGCAGCCAGCCTAGCGGGAGGGCTGGTGAGCAGTTCTTC. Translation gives CASSQPSGRAGEQFF.

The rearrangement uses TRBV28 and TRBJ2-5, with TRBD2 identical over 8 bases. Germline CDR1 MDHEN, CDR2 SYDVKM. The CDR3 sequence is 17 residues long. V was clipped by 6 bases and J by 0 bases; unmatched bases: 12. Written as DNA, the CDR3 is TGTGCCAGCAGATCTCTCCTAGCGGGCCAGTACCAAGAGACCCAGTACTTC. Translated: CASRSLLAGQYQETQYF.

CDR3 sequence reads: CASSEVTGATLTDEQFF. In nucleotides, the CDR3 is TGTGCCAGCAGTGAGGTGACAGGGGCAACCCTTACGGATGAGCAGTTCTTC. The chain is built from TRBV2 and TRBJ2-1; 8 bases are a match to TRBD1. Germline lookup yields CDR1 SNHLY and CDR2 FYNNEI. V lost 3 bases, J lost 8 bases, and 15 bases stayed unmatched. The length of the CDR3 is 17 residues.

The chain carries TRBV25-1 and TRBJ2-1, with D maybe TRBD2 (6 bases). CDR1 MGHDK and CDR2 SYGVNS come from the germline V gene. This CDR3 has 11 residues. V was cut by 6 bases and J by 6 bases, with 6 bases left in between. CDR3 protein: CASRRGNEQFF. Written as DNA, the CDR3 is TGTGCCAGCAGGCGGGGCAATGAGCAGTTCTTC.

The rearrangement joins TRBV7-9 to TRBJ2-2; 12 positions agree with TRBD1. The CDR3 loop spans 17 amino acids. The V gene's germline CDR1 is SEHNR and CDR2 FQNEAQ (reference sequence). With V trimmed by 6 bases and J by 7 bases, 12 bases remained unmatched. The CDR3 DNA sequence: TGTGCCAGCAGTCCGGGACAGGGGGCAATCGGCGTCGGGGAGCTGTTTTTT. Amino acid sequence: CASSPGQGAIGVGELFF.